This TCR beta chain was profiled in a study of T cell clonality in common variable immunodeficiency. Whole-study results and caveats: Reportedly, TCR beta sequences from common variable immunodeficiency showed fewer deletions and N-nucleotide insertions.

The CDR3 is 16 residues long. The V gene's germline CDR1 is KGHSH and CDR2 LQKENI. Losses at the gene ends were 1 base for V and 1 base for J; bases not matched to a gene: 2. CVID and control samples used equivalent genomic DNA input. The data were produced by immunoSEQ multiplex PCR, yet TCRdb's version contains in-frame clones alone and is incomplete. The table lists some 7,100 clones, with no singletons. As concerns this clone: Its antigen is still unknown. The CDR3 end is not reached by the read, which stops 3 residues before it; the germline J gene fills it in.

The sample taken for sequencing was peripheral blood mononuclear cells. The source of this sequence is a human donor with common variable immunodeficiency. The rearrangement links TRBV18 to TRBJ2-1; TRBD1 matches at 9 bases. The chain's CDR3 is CASSPRTGASYNEQFF. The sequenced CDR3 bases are TGTGCCAGCTCACCACGGACAGGGGCTTCCTACAATGAG.